The rows below give T cell receptor beta chains drawn from one sample of a study of T cells in Graves' hyperthyroidism and ophthalmopathy. TCRdb processed the multiplex PCR reads anew with MiXCR; each CDR3 protein has one entry. The sample lists hundreds of thousands of distinct CDR3 sequences, roughly a quarter occurring once. What was sequenced was blood. These receptor sequences come from a woman aged 40-49 years with Graves' ophthalmopathy. Each CDR3 is given without its conserved first and last residue.

CDR3 length,J gene,V gene,CDR3 protein
11,TRBJ1-1,TRBV19,ASSIGVNTEAF
13,TRBJ2-4,TRBV18,ASSPDRDAKNIQY
14,TRBJ1-6,TRBV28,ASRPEGQGNDSPLH
17,TRBJ2-2,TRBV28,ASSSLYRGLAGVTGELF
13,TRBJ2-4,TRBV7-3,ASSLTGPGSGIQY
10,TRBJ2-7,TRBV2,ASTADRGEQY
14,TRBJ2-4,TRBV18,ASSPELDGTKNIQY
11,TRBJ1-3,TRBV20-1,SASHHRENTIY
14,TRBJ1-3,TRBV3-1,ASSQEPDVSGNTIY
10,TRBJ1-2,TRBV28,ASNRLSYGYT
11,TRBJ1-2,TRBV24-1,ATSDPDSFGYT
12,TRBJ1-1,TRBV6-5,ASSYSLEGGRAF
15,TRBJ2-2,TRBV20-1,SAENTGGAEDTGELF
11,TRBJ1-5,TRBV27,ASSLVPNQPQH
13,TRBJ2-7,TRBV28,ASSSPSGGVYEQY
12,TRBJ2-5,TRBV25-1,ASSGVPPEKTQY
11,TRBJ1-2,TRBV14,ASSPDGGRGYT
13,TRBJ1-3,TRBV5-1,ASRDTGRGGNTIY
8,TRBJ1-2,TRBV20-1,SVQEYGYT